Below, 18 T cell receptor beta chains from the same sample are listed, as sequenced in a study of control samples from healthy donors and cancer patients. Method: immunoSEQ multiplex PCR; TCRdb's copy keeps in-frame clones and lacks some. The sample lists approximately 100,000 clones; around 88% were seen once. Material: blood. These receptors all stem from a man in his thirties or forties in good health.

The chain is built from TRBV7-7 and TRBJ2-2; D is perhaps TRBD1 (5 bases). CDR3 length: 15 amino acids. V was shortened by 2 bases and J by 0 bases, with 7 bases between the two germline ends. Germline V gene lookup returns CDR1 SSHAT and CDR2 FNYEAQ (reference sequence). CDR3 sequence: CASSLQGANTGELFF. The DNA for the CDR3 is TGTGCCAGCAGCTTACAAGGGGCGAACACCGGGGAGCTGTTTTTT. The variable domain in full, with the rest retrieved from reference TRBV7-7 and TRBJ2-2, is GAGVSQSPRYKVTKRGQDVTLRCDPISSHATLYWYQQALGQGPEFLTYFNYEAQPDKSGLPSDRFSAERPEGSISTLTIQRTEQRDSAMYRCASSLQGANTGELFFGEGSRLTVL.

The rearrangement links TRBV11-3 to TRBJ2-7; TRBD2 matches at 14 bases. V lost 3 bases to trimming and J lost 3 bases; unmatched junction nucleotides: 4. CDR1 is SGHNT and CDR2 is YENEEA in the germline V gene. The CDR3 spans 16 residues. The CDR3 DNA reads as TGTGCCAGCAGCTTCAGACTAGCGGGGGGGGTCTACGAGCAGTACTTC. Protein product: CASSFRLAGGVYEQYF.

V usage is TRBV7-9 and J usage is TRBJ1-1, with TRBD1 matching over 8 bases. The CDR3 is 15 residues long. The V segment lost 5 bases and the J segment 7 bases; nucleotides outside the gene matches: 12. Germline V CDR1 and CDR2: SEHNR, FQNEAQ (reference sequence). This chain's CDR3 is CASSPVGQGLGEAFF. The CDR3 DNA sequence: TGTGCCAGCAGCCCGGTAGGACAGGGACTAGGTGAAGCTTTCTTT. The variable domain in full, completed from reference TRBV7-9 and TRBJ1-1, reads DTGVSQNPRHKITKRGQNVTFRCDPISEHNRLYWYRQTLGQGPEFLTYFQNEAQLEKSRLLSDRFSAERPKGSFSTLEIQRTEQGDSAMYLCASSPVGQGLGEAFFGQGTRLTVV.

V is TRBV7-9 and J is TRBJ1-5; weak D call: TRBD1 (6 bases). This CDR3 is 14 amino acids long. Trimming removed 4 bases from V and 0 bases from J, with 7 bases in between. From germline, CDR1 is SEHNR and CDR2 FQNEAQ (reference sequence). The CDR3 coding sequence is TGTGCCAGCAGCTCGACAGGTAGCAATCAGCCCCAGCATTTT. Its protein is CASSSTGSNQPQHF. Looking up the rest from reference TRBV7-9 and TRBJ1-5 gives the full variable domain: DTGVSQNPRHKITKRGQNVTFRCDPISEHNRLYWYRQTLGQGPEFLTYFQNEAQLEKSRLLSDRFSAERPKGSFSTLEIQRTEQGDSAMYLCASSSTGSNQPQHFGDGTRLSIL.

The CDR3: CASSSGQLREQYF. CDR3 nucleotide sequence: TGTGCCAGCAGCTCGGGACAGCTACGGGAGCAGTACTTC. The chain combines TRBV7-2 with TRBJ2-7, with 7 positions matching TRBD1. Trimming removed 4 bases from V and 7 bases from J; junction bases left unmatched: 7. Germline-derived CDR1 and CDR2 are SGHTA and FQGNSA. CDR3 length: 13 amino acids. The whole variable domain, filled in from reference TRBV7-2 and TRBJ2-7, reads GAGVSQSPSNKVTEKGKDVELRCDPISGHTALYWYRQSLGQGLEFLIYFQGNSAPDKSGLPSDRFSAERTGGSVSTLTIQRTQQEDSAVYLCASSSGQLREQYFGPGTRLTVT.

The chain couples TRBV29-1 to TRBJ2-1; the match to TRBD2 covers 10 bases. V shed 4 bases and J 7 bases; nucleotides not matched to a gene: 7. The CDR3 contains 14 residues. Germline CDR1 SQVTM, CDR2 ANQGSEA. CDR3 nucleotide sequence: TGCAGCGTTGGGGACTTAGCGGGAGGTAATGAGCAGTTCTTC. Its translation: CSVGDLAGGNEQFF.

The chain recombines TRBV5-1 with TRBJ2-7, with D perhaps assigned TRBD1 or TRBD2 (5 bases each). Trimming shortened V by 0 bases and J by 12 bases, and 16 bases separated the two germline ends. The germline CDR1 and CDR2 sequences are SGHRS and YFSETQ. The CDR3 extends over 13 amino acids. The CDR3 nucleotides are TGCGCCAGCAGCTTGGAGTCGGGACCGCGGCGGTACTTC. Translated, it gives CASSLESGPRRYF. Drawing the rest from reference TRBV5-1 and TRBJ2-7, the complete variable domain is KAGVTQTPRYLIKTRGQQVTLSCSPISGHRSVSWYQQTPGQGLQFLFEYFSETQRNKGNFPGRFSGRQFSNSRSEMNVSTLELGDSALYLCASSLESGPRRYFGPGTRLTVT.

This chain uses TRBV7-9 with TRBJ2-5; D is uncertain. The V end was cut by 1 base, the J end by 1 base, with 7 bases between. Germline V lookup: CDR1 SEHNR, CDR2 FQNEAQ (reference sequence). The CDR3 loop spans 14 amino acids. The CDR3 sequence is CASSLGQTQETQYF. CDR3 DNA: TGTGCCAGCAGCTTAGGGCAGACCCAAGAGACCCAGTACTTC.

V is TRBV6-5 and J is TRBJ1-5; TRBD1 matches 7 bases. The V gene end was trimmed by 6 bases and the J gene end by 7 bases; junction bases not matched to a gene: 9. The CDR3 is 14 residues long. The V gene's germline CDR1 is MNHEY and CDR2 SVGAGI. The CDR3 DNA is TGTGCCAGCAGCACCCGACAGGGCGGCCAGCCCCAGCATTTT. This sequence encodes CASSTRQGGQPQHF.

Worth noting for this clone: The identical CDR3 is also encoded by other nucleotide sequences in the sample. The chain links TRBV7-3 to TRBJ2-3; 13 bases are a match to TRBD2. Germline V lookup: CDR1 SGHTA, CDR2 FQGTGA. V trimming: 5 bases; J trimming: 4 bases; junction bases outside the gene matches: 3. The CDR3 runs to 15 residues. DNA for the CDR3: TGTGCCAGCAGCCTACTAGCGGGAGGGGCAGATACGCAGTATTTT. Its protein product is CASSLLAGGADTQYF.

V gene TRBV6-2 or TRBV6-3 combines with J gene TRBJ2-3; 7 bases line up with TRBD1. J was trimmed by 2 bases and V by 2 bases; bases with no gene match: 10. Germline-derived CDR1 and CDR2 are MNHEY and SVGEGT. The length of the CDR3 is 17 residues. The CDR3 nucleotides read TGTGCCAGCAGTTACACTCCATGGACAGGACACACAGATACGCAGTATTTT. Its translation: CASSYTPWTGHTDTQYF.

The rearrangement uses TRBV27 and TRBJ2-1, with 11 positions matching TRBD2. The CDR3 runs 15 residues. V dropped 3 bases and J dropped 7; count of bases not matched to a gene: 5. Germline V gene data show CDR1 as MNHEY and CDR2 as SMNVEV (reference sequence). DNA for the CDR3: TGTGCCAGCAGTTTCTTAGCGGGAGGGGCGAATGAGCAGTTCTTC. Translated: CASSFLAGGANEQFF.

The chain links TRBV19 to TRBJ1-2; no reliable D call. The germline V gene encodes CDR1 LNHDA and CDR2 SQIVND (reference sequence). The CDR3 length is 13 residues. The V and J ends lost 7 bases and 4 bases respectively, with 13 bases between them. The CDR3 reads CASNPPLSYGYTF. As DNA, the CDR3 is TGTGCCAGTAACCCCCCGCTCAGCTATGGCTACACCTTC. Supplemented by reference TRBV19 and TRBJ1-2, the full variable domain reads DGGITQSPKYLFRKEGQNVTLSCEQNLNHDAMYWYRQDPGQGLRLIYYSQIVNDFQKGDIAEGYSVSREKKESFPLTVTSAQKNPTAFYLCASNPPLSYGYTFGSGTRLTVV.

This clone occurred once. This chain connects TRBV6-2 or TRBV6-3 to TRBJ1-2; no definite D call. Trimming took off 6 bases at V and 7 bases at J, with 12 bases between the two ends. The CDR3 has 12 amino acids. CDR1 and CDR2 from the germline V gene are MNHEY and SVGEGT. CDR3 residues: CASSVAVSGYTF. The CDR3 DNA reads TGTGCCAGCAGCGTGGCAGTCTCTGGCTACACCTTC.

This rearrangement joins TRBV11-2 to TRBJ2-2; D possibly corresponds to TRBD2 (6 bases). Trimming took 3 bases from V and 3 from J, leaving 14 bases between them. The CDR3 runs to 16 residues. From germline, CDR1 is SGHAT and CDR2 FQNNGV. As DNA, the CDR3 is TGTGCCAGCAGCTTGTTTAGCGGCCCCTACACCGGGGAGCTGTTTTTT. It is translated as CASSLFSGPYTGELFF.

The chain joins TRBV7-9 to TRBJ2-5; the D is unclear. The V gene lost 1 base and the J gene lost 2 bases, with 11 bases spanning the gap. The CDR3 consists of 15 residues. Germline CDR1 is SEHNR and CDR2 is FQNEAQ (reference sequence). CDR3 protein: CASSLGAVYQETQYF. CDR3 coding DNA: TGTGCCAGCAGCTTAGGGGCGGTATATCAAGAGACCCAGTACTTC.

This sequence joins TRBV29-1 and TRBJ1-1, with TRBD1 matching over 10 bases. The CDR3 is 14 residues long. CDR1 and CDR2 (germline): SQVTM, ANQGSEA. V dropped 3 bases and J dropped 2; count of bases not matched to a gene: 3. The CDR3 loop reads CSVEGTGANTEAFF. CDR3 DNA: TGCAGCGTTGAGGGGACAGGGGCAAACACTGAAGCTTTCTTT.

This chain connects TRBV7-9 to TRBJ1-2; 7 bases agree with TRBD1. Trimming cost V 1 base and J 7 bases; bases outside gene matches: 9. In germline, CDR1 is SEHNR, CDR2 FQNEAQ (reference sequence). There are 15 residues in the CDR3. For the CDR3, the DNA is TGTGCCAGCAGCTTAGTCGGACAGGCGGAATCTGGCTACACCTTC. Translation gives CASSLVGQAESGYTF. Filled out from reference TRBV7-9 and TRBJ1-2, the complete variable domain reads DTGVSQNPRHKITKRGQNVTFRCDPISEHNRLYWYRQTLGQGPEFLTYFQNEAQLEKSRLLSDRFSAERPKGSFSTLEIQRTEQGDSAMYLCASSLVGQAESGYTFGSGTRLTVV.